A single sample gave rise to the 29 T cell receptor beta chains below, sequenced in a study of blood T cells in healthy people across ages. Through a sample-barcoded 5' primer and a J-beta primer mix, a second PCR was run for roughly 7 to 12 cycles. One entry per CDR3 protein, called by TCRdb with MiXCR from the 5' RACE reads. Of 1.5 million to 2 million distinct CDR3 sequences detected, 25% to 30% appear once; the ten largest clones hold about 8%. Sequenced input: blood. These receptors all stem from a woman younger than 45 in good health.

Regarding this clonotype: At one end, the junction sequence differs from germline, possibly due to a read error. This chain joins TRBV5-1 and TRBJ2-2, with D perhaps matching TRBD2 (5 bases). Germline V gene data show CDR1 as SGHRS and CDR2 as YFSETQ. This CDR3 has 13 amino acids. The CDR3 DNA sequence: TGCGCCAGCAGCTTTCAGAGCACCGGGGAGCGGTTTTTT. Translated, it gives CASSFQSTGERFF.

This clonotype has just a few counts. The genes are TRBV5-1 and TRBJ2-3, with 12 positions matching TRBD1. CDR3 length: 16 residues. The germline V gene has CDR1 SGHRS and CDR2 YFSETQ. J gave up 2 bases and V 5 bases, and 6 bases lay outside the gene matches. CDR3 protein: CASSFGTGGFTDTQYF. In DNA form, the CDR3 reads TGCGCCAGCAGTTTCGGGACAGGGGGCTTCACAGATACGCAGTATTTT.

This clonotype was detected only once. V gene TRBV5-1 combines with J gene TRBJ2-3; 9 bases fit TRBD2. Germline CDR1 is SGHRS and CDR2 is YFSETQ. The CDR3 is made up of 16 amino acids. J lost 0 bases, V lost 6 bases, and 8 bases had no gene match. The CDR3 sequence: CASTKTSGTSTDTQYF. The CDR3 coding sequence is TGCGCCAGCACCAAGACTAGCGGCACTAGCACAGATACGCAGTATTTT.

In its sample, this clonotype was seen a few times. The CDR3 coding sequence is TGCGCCAGCAGCCAAGCGGGGAGTGGTAATGAAAAACTGTTTTTT. Translating gives CASSQAGSGNEKLFF. The chain employs TRBV4-1 and TRBJ1-4; D not certain. Germline assignment: CDR1 MGHRA and CDR2 YSYEKL. The CDR3 runs 15 residues. V gave up 1 base and J gave up 4 bases, with 10 bases separating them.

This clonotype was observed many times. At one boundary the junction diverges from the germline segment, which might be a read error. The chain employs TRBV10-2 and TRBJ1-1, with D unclear. The germline V gene has CDR1 WSHSY and CDR2 SAAADI. CDR3 length equals 13 residues. CDR3 DNA: TGTGCCAGCAGTGAGTCCCGGAACACTGAAGCTTTCTTT. Translated: CASSESRNTEAFF.

This clonotype has more than one count but fewer than ten. The gene calls are TRBV29-1 and TRBJ2-1, with TRBD2 matching 16 bases. Germline V gene lookup returns CDR1 SQVTM and CDR2 ANQGSEA. The CDR3 is 16 amino acids. J gave up 7 bases and V 0 bases, and 3 bases lay outside the gene matches. The CDR3 DNA is TGCAGCGTTGAAGAACGGGGACTAGCGGGAGGGAATGAGCAGTTCTTC. Amino acid sequence: CSVEERGLAGGNEQFF.

This clonotype was seen a few times. The rearrangement uses TRBV7-9 and TRBJ1-1; D is ambiguous. Trimming took off 7 bases at V and 5 bases at J, with 11 bases between the two ends. CDR1 and CDR2 (germline): SEHNR, FQNEAQ (reference sequence). The CDR3 is 12 amino acids. CDR3: CASILAGTEAFF. In DNA form, the CDR3 reads TGTGCCAGCATTCTAGCGGGAACTGAAGCTTTCTTT.

This clonotype was counted many times. The V and J genes are TRBV10-3 and TRBJ2-7; no firm D call. V shed 0 bases and J shed 3 bases, with 6 bases lying between them. Germline loops: CDR1 ENHRY, CDR2 SYGVKD. The CDR3 spans 13 residues. In DNA, the CDR3 is TGTGCCATCAGTGAGTCCCAGCACTACGAGCAGTACTTC. It encodes CAISESQHYEQYF.

J is TRBJ1-5 and V is TRBV2; the D gene is possibly TRBD1 (5 bases). The ends were cut back, 4 bases at V and 0 bases at J, with 19 bases in the middle. Looked up from germline, CDR1 is SNHLY and CDR2 is FYNNEI. The CDR3 is 18 residues long. In DNA form, the CDR3 reads TGTGCCAGCAGTGCCGATTGGCAGGGACCATATAGCAATCAGCCCCAGCATTTT. Translating gives CASSADWQGPYSNQPQHF.

In this sample, this clonotype turned up many times. J is TRBJ2-5 and V is TRBV7-6, with 7 bases that match TRBD1. The germline V gene has CDR1 SGHVS and CDR2 FNYEAQ. The ends lost 6 bases at V and 11 bases at J; junction bases unmatched: 9. The CDR3 is made up of 12 amino acids. CDR3 nucleotide sequence: TGTGCCAGCAGTCCCCCAGGGGGAACGCAGTACTTC. Translating gives CASSPPGGTQYF.

This clonotype was detected only a few times. This rearrangement joins TRBV25-1 to TRBJ2-3; 7 bases match TRBD1. V lost 4 bases to trimming and J lost 0 bases; unmatched junction nucleotides: 7. The CDR3 sequence is 16 residues long. Germline V gene sequence: CDR1 MGHDK, CDR2 SYGVNS. This CDR3 is CASSARDSPSTDTQYF. Written as DNA, the CDR3 is TGTGCCAGCAGTGCGAGGGACAGCCCAAGCACAGATACGCAGTATTTT.

This clonotype was detected only a few times. The chain employs TRBV20-1 and TRBJ2-7, with D perhaps matching TRBD1 (6 bases). The length of the CDR3 is 17 residues. Germline CDR1 and CDR2: DFQATT and SNEGSKA (reference sequence). The germline V and J ends were trimmed by 1 base and 6 bases, with 25 bases remaining between them. The CDR3 DNA sequence: TGCAGTGCTAGAGGCAAGGGCAGAAAACTGGGGGCATTCGAGCAGTACTTC. Residues: CSARGKGRKLGAFEQYF.

The chain links TRBV27 to TRBJ2-2; weak D call: TRBD1 (5 bases). CDR1 is MNHEY and CDR2 is SMNVEV in the germline V gene (reference sequence). The CDR3 runs 13 residues. V lost 7 bases to trimming and J lost 7 bases, with 13 bases between them. The CDR3: CASMKGLGGELFF. The DNA of the CDR3 is TGTGCCAGCATGAAGGGGCTCGGCGGGGAGCTGTTTTTT.

The chain employs TRBV14 and TRBJ2-3, with D unclear. V was clipped by 1 base and J by 9 bases, with 14 bases between them. Germline loops: CDR1 SGHDN, CDR2 FVKESK. The CDR3 length is 14 residues. The CDR3, as DNA: TGTGCCAGCAGCCAAGTATCTGGGCGGCCCACGCAGTATTTT. Its translation is CASSQVSGRPTQYF.

The chain couples TRBV7-9 to TRBJ2-1; the D is unclear. Germline CDR1 reads SEHNR; CDR2 reads FQNEAQ (reference sequence). The CDR3 totals 14 residues. Trimming removed 6 bases from V and 7 bases from J, with 16 bases in between. In DNA form, the CDR3 reads TGTGCCAGCAGTCCCGTCTTACCCTCGAATGAGCAGTTCTTC. It specifies CASSPVLPSNEQFF.

A remark on this clonotype: The junction and the germline gene differ at one end; a read error may be behind it. This sequence joins TRBV5-1 and TRBJ2-1, with TRBD1 matching 11 bases. CDR1 and CDR2 (germline): SGHRS, YFSETQ. The CDR3 covers 15 residues. CDR3 in amino acids: CASSLGQGAGNEQFF. DNA of the CDR3: TGTGCCAGCAGCCTCGGACAGGGGGCTGGCAATGAGCAGTTCTTC. Full variable domain (missing parts from reference TRBV5-1 and TRBJ2-1): KAGVTQTPRYLIKTRGQQVTLSCSPISGHRSVSWYQQTPGQGLQFLFEYFSETQRNKGNFPGRFSGRQFSNSRSEMNVSTLELGDSALYLCASSLGQGAGNEQFFGPGTRLTVL.

This clonotype has ten or more counts. The V and J genes are TRBV20-1 and TRBJ1-4; D remains ambiguous. Germline loops: CDR1 DFQATT, CDR2 SNEGSKA (reference sequence). CDR3 length: 16 residues. V shed 0 bases and J shed 0 bases, with 11 bases lying between them. The CDR3 region has the DNA TGCAGTGCTAGAGATCGAGAGGAGGCAACTAATGAAAAACTGTTTTTT. Translating it yields CSARDREEATNEKLFF.

This rearrangement joins TRBV12-5 to TRBJ2-7, with TRBD2 identical over 12 bases. The V and J ends lost 5 bases and 5 bases, in that order; junction bases with no gene match: 10. The CDR3 sequence is 16 residues long. The germline CDR1 and CDR2 sequences are LGHNT and FRNRAP. CDR3 region: CASGPPTSGSTHEQYF. The DNA for the CDR3 is TGTGCTAGTGGTCCCCCGACTAGCGGGAGCACCCACGAGCAGTACTTC.

This clonotype turned up a few times. The genes are TRBV7-9 and TRBJ2-3; 14 nucleotides agree with TRBD2. This CDR3 has 19 residues. CDR1 SEHNR and CDR2 FQNEAQ come from the germline V gene (reference sequence). J gave up 6 bases and V 1 base, and 12 bases lay outside the gene matches. The DNA of the CDR3 is TGTGCCAGCAGCTTAGAACCGGGACTAGCGGGAGTAGGTACGGATACGCAGTATTTT. Protein: CASSLEPGLAGVGTDTQYF. Full variable domain (missing parts from reference TRBV7-9 and TRBJ2-3): DTGVSQNPRHKITKRGQNVTFRCDPISEHNRLYWYRQTLGQGPEFLTYFQNEAQLEKSRLLSDRFSAERPKGSFSTLEIQRTEQGDSAMYLCASSLEPGLAGVGTDTQYFGPGTRLTVL.

This chain uses TRBV7-2 with TRBJ2-6, with D unresolved. CDR1 SGHTA and CDR2 FQGNSA come from the germline V gene. V was trimmed by 1 base and J by 0 bases, leaving 13 bases between them. The CDR3 has 18 residues. CDR3 DNA: TGTGCCAGCAGCTTAGGGGTTCTAATTAGCTCTGGGGCCAACGTCCTGACTTTC. This encodes CASSLGVLISSGANVLTF.

The chain recombines TRBV30 with TRBJ2-7; 7 bases match TRBD2. Germline CDR1 and CDR2: GTSNPN and SVGIG (reference sequence). The trim removed 2 bases at V and 4 bases at J, leaving 11 bases unmatched. CDR3 length: 15 amino acids. The CDR3 sequence: CAWSRAIWGGYEQYF. The DNA for the CDR3 is TGTGCCTGGAGTCGGGCTATCTGGGGGGGGTACGAGCAGTACTTC.

The chain couples TRBV29-1 to TRBJ1-4; perhaps TRBD1 as D (6 bases). Per the germline V gene, CDR1 is SQVTM and CDR2 is ANQGSEA. Trimming took 7 bases from V and 5 from J, leaving 14 bases between them. There are 13 residues in the CDR3. CDR3 bases: TGCAGCGGGTTCGGGGGCCTGAATGAAAAACTGTTTTTT. It encodes CSGFGGLNEKLFF.

V usage is TRBV9 and J usage is TRBJ1-1; D is unresolved. The V end lost 0 bases, the J end lost 2 bases, and 11 bases lay between the germline ends. CDR3 length equals 15 residues. Germline V CDR1 and CDR2: SGDLS, YYNGEE. The CDR3 loop is CASSVEEVRNTEAFF. In DNA, the CDR3 is TGTGCCAGCAGCGTAGAGGAGGTCCGAAACACTGAAGCTTTCTTT.

The chain is built from TRBV7-2 and TRBJ1-4; TRBD1 might be the D (6 bases). Germline V CDR1 and CDR2: SGHTA, FQGNSA. The CDR3 has 16 residues. With 2 bases removed from V and 7 bases from J, the gap between germline ends came to 17 bases. The CDR3 nucleotides are TGTGCCAGCAGCTTATACGGGACAAGGGTGGGTGAAAAACTGTTTTTT. Its translation is CASSLYGTRVGEKLFF.

V gene TRBV18 combines with J gene TRBJ1-5; 9 nucleotides match TRBD1. The CDR3 covers 18 residues. The J segment lost 11 bases and the V segment lost 3 bases, leaving 20 bases of the junction unmatched. Germline-derived CDR1 and CDR2 are KGHSH and LQKENI. The CDR3 spells CASSPNRVGQGGSSAQHF. In nucleotides, the CDR3 is TGTGCCAGCTCACCCAACCGGGTGGGACAGGGAGGATCCTCAGCCCAGCATTTT.

On this clonotype: Without the conserved terminal phenylalanine or tryptophan, this CDR3 likely stems from a read error. The chain links TRBV3-1 to TRBJ2-1, with D perhaps TRBD2 (6 bases). The V and J ends lost 2 bases and 0 bases respectively, with 11 bases between them. Germline V gene data show CDR1 as LGHDT and CDR2 as YNNKEL (reference sequence). This CDR3 comprises 16 residues. The CDR3 bases are TGTGCCAGCAGCCAACGAGTCGGGAGCTCCTACAATGAGCAGTTCTCC. Its protein product is CASSQRVGSSYNEQFS.

Concerning this clonotype itself: With a much larger clone just one base away, this may be a read error. The rearrangement uses TRBV29-1 and TRBJ2-7; 10 positions agree with TRBD2. The CDR3 loop spans 15 amino acids. Germline lookup yields CDR1 SQVTM and CDR2 ANQGSEA. V lost 6 bases to trimming and J lost 7 bases; unmatched junction nucleotides: 15. CDR3 sequence: CSVAPLLAGTNEQYF. CDR3 in DNA: TGCAGCGTCGCGCCGTTACTAGCGGGAACGAATGAGCAGTACTTC.

This clonotype was observed once. CDR3: CASKSSGSEQYF. The CDR3 DNA reads as TGTGCCAGCAAGTCTAGCGGGAGTGAGCAGTACTTC. V is TRBV12-3 or TRBV12-4 and J is TRBJ2-5; TRBD2 matches 10 bases. CDR3 size: 12 residues. V shed 7 bases, J shed 11 bases, and the junction held 7 bases outside the gene matches.

The chain is built from TRBV9 and TRBJ1-4; D gene unclear. Germline assignment: CDR1 SGDLS and CDR2 YYNGEE. This CDR3 spans 15 amino acids. V dropped 0 bases and J dropped 0 bases, with 6 bases sitting between them. The CDR3 protein is CASSVGETTNEKLFF. CDR3 nucleotide sequence: TGTGCCAGCAGCGTAGGGGAAACAACTAATGAAAAACTGTTTTTT.